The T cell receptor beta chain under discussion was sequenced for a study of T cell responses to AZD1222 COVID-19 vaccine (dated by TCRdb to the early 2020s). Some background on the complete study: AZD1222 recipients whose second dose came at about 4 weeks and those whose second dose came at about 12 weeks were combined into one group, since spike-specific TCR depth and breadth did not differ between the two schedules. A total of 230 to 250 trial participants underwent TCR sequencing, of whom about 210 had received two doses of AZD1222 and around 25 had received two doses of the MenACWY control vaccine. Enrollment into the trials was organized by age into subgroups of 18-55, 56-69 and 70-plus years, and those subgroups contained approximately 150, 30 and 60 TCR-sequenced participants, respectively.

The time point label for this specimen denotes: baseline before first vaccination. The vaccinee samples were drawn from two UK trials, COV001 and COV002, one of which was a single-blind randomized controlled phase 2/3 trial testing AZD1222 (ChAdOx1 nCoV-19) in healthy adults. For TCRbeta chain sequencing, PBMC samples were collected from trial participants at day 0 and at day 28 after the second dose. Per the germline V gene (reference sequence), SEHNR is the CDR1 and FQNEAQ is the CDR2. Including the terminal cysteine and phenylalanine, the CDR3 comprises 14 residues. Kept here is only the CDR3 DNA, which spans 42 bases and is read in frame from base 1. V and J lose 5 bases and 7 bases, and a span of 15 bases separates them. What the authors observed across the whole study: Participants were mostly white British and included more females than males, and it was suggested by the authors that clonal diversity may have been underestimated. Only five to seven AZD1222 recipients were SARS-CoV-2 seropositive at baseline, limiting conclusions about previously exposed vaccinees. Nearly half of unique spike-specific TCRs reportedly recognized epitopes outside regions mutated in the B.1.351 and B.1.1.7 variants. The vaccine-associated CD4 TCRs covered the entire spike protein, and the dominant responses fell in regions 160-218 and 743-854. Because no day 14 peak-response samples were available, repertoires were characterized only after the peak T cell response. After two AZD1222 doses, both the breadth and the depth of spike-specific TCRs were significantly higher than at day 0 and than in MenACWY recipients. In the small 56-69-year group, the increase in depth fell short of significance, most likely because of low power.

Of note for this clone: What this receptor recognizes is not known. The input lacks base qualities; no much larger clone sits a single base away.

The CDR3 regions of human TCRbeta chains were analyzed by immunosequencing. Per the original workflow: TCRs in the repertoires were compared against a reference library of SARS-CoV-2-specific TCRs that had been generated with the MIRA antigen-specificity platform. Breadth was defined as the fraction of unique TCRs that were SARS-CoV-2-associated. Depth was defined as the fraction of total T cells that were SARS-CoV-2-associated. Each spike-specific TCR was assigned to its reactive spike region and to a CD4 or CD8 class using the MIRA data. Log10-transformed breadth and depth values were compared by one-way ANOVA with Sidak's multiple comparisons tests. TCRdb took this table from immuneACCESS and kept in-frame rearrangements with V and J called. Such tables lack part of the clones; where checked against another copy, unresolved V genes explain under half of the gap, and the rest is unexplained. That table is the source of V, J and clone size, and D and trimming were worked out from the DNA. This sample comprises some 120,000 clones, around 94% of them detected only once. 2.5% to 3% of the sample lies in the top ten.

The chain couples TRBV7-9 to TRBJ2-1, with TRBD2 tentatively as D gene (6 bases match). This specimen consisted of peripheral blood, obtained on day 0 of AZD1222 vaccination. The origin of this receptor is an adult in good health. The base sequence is TGTGCCAGCAGCCCTTATTCGGGAGATAATGAGCAGTTCTTC. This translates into CASSPYSGDNEQFF.